What follows are 11 T cell receptor beta chains derived from one specimen sequenced in a study of blood T cell repertoires in COVID-19. Assay: immunoSEQ multiplex PCR; the TCRdb copy retains only in-frame clones and omits some. Of 50,000 to 55,000 clones in the sample, 85% to 90% are singletons; the top ten hold approximately 6.5%. Input material: peripheral blood. The source of these receptors is a man aged 60 to 75 with acute or convalescent COVID-19.

This chain links TRBV5-1 with TRBJ1-5; possibly TRBD1 for D (5 bases). The CDR3 length is 14 residues. Deletions cut 2 bases from V and 7 bases from J, with 13 bases between. Per germline, CDR1 SGHRS and CDR2 YFSETQ. CDR3 region: CASSFGGFGQPQHF. The CDR3 DNA follows: TGCGCCAGCAGCTTTGGGGGGTTTGGACAGCCCCAGCATTTT. The variable domain in full, with the rest retrieved from reference TRBV5-1 and TRBJ1-5, is KAGVTQTPRYLIKTRGQQVTLSCSPISGHRSVSWYQQTPGQGLQFLFEYFSETQRNKGNFPGRFSGRQFSNSRSEMNVSTLELGDSALYLCASSFGGFGQPQHFGDGTRLSIL.

The V and J genes are TRBV19 and TRBJ1-3; 9 bases are shared with TRBD1. Germline CDR1 and CDR2: LNHDA and SQIVND (reference sequence). V lost 6 bases and J lost 5; bases outside the gene matches: 5. The CDR3 length is 14 residues. The chain's CDR3 is CASRPDRGRNTIYF. The CDR3 DNA follows: TGTGCCAGTAGACCGGACAGGGGTCGAAACACCATATATTTT. Drawing the rest from reference TRBV19 and TRBJ1-3, the complete variable domain is DGGITQSPKYLFRKEGQNVTLSCEQNLNHDAMYWYRQDPGQGLRLIYYSQIVNDFQKGDIAEGYSVSREKKESFPLTVTSAQKNPTAFYLCASRPDRGRNTIYFGEGSWLTVV.

The sample holds one count of this clone. The rearrangement uses TRBV28 and TRBJ2-7; TRBD2 matches 9 bases. The junction had 7 bases not matched to a gene; V was cut back by 1 base and J by 3 bases. Germline CDR1 MDHEN, CDR2 SYDVKM. The CDR3 loop spans 16 amino acids. CDR3 coding DNA: TGTGCCAGCAGTTTATTCCTGACTAGCGGAAACTACGAGCAGTACTTC. It codes for CASSLFLTSGNYEQYF.

This clone was recorded once. The chain joins TRBV3-1 (or the pseudogene TRBV3-2) to TRBJ1-6; D uncertain. Germline CDR1 reads LGHDT; CDR2 reads YNNKEL (reference sequence). The length of the CDR3 is 13 residues. V shed 1 base and J shed 12 bases, with 10 bases lying between them. Here the CDR3 DNA reads TGTGCCAGCAGCCAAGTAGAGGGTATACCCCTCCACTTT. Translation: CASSQVEGIPLHF.

This clone appeared a few times. The V gene is TRBV27, the J gene TRBJ1-1, with 7 bases that match TRBD1. This CDR3 contains 16 residues. Trimming took 2 bases from V and 5 from J; bases not matched to a gene: 11. The germline gives CDR1 MNHEY, CDR2 SMNVEV (reference sequence). The CDR3 DNA sequence: TGTGCCAGCAGTTTACGCCGACAGGGTTGGGCTACTGAAGCTTTCTTT. As protein: CASSLRRQGWATEAFF.

V is TRBV2 and J is TRBJ2-5; 8 nucleotides match TRBD1. This CDR3 contains 15 residues. Trimming at V came to 4 bases and at J to 5 bases, leaving 9 bases not matched to a gene. Germline-derived CDR1 and CDR2 are SNHLY and FYNNEI. The CDR3 coding sequence is TGTGCCAGCAGTGGGTCGACAGGGGTCGTGGAGACCCAGTACTTC. Its translation: CASSGSTGVVETQYF.

This clone was counted a few times. This CDR3 is CASSPPGGGTNYGYTF. CDR3 DNA: TGTGCCAGCAGCCCGCCTGGAGGCGGGACTAACTATGGCTACACCTTC. The chain links TRBV9 to TRBJ1-2, with D hard to call. The germline gives CDR1 SGDLS, CDR2 YYNGEE. V was shortened by 4 bases and J by 0 bases, with 16 bases between the two germline ends. This CDR3 has 16 amino acids.

V and J are TRBV3-1 (or the pseudogene TRBV3-2) and TRBJ1-4, with 7 bases that match TRBD1. The V gene end was trimmed by 1 base and the J gene end by 3 bases; junction bases not matched to a gene: 5. CDR1 and CDR2 (germline): LGHDT, YNNKEL (reference sequence). This CDR3 contains 16 residues. The CDR3 region has the DNA TGTGCCAGCAGCCAAGGACAGGGAGGTTCTAATGAAAAACTGTTTTTT. This encodes CASSQGQGGSNEKLFF.

The chain carries TRBV9 and TRBJ2-1; a possible D gene is TRBD1 (5 bases). The CDR3 consists of 15 residues. Between the trimmed V and J ends, which lost 0 bases and 1 base, there was a span of 8 bases. Looked up from germline, CDR1 is SGDLS and CDR2 is YYNGEE. Written as DNA, the CDR3 is TGTGCCAGCAGCGTAGAGGGGCTTTCCTACAATGAGCAGTTCTTC. Translating it yields CASSVEGLSYNEQFF.

V and J are TRBV6-6 and TRBJ2-2; TRBD2 aligns across 8 bases. CDR1 is MNHNY and CDR2 is SVGAGI in the germline V gene (reference sequence). This CDR3 has 16 amino acids. V lost 2 bases and J lost 2; bases outside the gene matches: 4. The CDR3 here is CASSYALAGNTGELFF. Here the CDR3 DNA reads TGTGCCAGCAGTTACGCTCTAGCGGGCAACACCGGGGAGCTGTTTTTT.

This chain joins TRBV2 and TRBJ2-1; D is unclear. Germline values: CDR1 SNHLY, CDR2 FYNNEI. The CDR3 is 11 amino acids. V lost 8 bases, J lost 4 bases, and 6 bases lay in between. CDR3 loop: CASGLYNEQFF. The CDR3 DNA sequence: TGTGCCAGCGGCCTTTACAATGAGCAGTTCTTC.